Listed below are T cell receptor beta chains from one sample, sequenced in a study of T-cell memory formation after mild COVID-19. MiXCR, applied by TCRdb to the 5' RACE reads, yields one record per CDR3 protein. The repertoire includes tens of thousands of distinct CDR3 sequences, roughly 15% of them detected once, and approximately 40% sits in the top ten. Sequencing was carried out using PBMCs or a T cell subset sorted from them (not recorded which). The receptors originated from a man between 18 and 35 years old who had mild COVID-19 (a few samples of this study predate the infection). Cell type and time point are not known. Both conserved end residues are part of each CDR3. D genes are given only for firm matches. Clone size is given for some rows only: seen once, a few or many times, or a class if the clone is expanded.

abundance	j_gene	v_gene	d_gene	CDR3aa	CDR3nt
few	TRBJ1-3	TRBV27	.	CASSPLAGVGNTIYF	TGTGCCAGCAGTCCTCTCGCAGGGGTGGGAAACACCATATATTTT
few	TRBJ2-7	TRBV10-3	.	CAISESGTRSSYEQYF	TGTGCCATCAGTGAGTCGGGGACCCGGAGCTCCTACGAGCAGTACTTC
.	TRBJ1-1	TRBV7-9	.	CASSVFVGNTEAFF	TGTGCCAGCAGCGTTTTCGTGGGGAACACTGAAGCTTTCTTT
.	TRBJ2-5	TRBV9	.	CASSVVAGGGRETQYF	TGTGCCAGCAGCGTAGTGGCAGGGGGGGGAAGAGAGACCCAGTACTTC
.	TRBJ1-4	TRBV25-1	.	CASSDGVNWEKLFF	TGTGCCAGCAGTGACGGCGTCAACTGGGAAAAACTGTTTTTT
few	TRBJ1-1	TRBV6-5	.	CASSEGRANTEAFF	TGTGCCAGCAGTGAGGGCCGAGCTAACACTGAAGCTTTCTTT
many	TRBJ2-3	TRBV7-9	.	CASSGQSTDTQYF	TGTGCCAGCAGCGGACAGAGCACAGATACGCAGTATTTT
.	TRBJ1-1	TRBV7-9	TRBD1	CASSRPGQGSEAFF	TGTGCCAGCAGCCGACCGGGACAGGGGAGCGAAGCTTTCTTT
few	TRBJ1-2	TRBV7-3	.	CASSLNPDYGYTF	TGTGCCAGCAGCTTAAACCCGGACTATGGCTACACCTTC
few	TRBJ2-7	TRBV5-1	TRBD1	CASSVGTGAAYEQYF	TGCGCCAGCAGCGTCGGGACAGGGGCAGCCTACGAGCAGTACTTC
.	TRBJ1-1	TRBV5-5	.	CASGEQGNTEAFF	TGTGCCAGCGGAGAACAGGGGAACACTGAAGCTTTCTTT
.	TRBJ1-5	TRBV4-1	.	CASSQGGQPQHF	TGCGCCAGCAGCCAAGGGGGGCAGCCCCAGCATTTT
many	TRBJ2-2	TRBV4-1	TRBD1	CASSQVPPGQGFAGELFF	TGCGCCAGCAGCCAAGTTCCCCCGGGACAGGGCTTTGCCGGGGAGCTGTTTTTT
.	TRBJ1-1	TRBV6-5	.	CASIDRGGDTEAFF	TGTGCCAGCATCGATCGAGGTGGGGACACTGAAGCTTTCTTT
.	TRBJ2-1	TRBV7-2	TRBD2	CASSLVGGGDYNEQFF	TGTGCCAGCAGCTTAGTTGGCGGGGGGGACTACAATGAGCAGTTCTTC
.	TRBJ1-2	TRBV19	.	CASTVGGYGYTF	TGTGCCAGTACCGTTGGGGGGTATGGCTACACCTTC
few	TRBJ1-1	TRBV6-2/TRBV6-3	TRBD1	CASSFIQGASENTEAFF	TGTGCCAGCAGTTTCATCCAGGGGGCCTCCGAAAACACTGAAGCTTTCTTT
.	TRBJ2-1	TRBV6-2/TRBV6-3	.	CASSPVLGATGDEQFF	TGTGCCAGCAGTCCCGTGCTAGGCGCGACGGGAGATGAGCAGTTCTTC
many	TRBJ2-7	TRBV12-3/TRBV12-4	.	CASSLGREQYF	TGTGCCAGCAGTTTAGGCAGGGAGCAGTACTTC
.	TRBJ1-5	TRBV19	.	CASSIPERLDQPQHF	TGTGCCAGTAGTATCCCAGAAAGGTTAGATCAGCCCCAGCATTTT
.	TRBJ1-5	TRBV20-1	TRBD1	CSATSGGESQPQHF	TGCAGTGCCACCTCAGGGGGAGAGAGTCAGCCCCAGCATTTT
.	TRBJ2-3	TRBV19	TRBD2	CASSTLLAGVSTDTQYF	TGTGCCAGTAGTACCCTACTAGCGGGGGTTAGCACAGATACGCAGTATTTT
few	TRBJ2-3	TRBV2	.	CASSGLSWRRTDTQYF	TGTGCCAGCAGCGGGCTATCTTGGAGGCGCACAGATACGCAGTATTTT
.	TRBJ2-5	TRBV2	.	CASQTTDQETQYF	TGTGCCAGTCAAACGACAGACCAAGAGACCCAGTACTTC
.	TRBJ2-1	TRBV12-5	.	CASGPGEGAYNEQFF	TGTGCTAGTGGCCCCGGGGAGGGGGCCTACAATGAGCAGTTCTTC
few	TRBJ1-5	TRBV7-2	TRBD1	CASSAETGINQPQHF	TGTGCCAGCAGCGCGGAGACAGGGATCAATCAGCCCCAGCATTTT
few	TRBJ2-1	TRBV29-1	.	CSVVRSPYNEQFF	TGCAGCGTTGTACGGAGTCCCTACAATGAGCAGTTCTTC
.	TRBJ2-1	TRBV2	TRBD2	CASSEAQTSGGWSYNEQFF	TGTGCCAGCAGTGAAGCCCAGACTAGCGGGGGATGGTCCTACAATGAGCAGTTCTTC
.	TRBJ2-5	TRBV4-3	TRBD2	CASSKDRRLAGQETQYF	TGCGCCAGCAGCAAAGATCGGCGGCTAGCGGGTCAAGAGACCCAGTACTTC
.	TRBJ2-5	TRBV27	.	CASSLGGFTKTQYF	TGTGCCAGCAGTTTGGGTGGATTTACAAAGACCCAGTACTTC
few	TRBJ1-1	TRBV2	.	CASSEKADRYTEAFF	TGTGCCAGCAGTGAAAAGGCAGATAGGTACACTGAAGCTTTCTTT
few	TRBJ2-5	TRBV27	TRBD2	CASSFGGAETQYF	TGTGCCAGCAGTTTCGGGGGGGCAGAGACCCAGTACTTC
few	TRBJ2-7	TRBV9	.	CASSADAGTPYEQYF	TGTGCCAGCAGCGCTGACGCGGGGACACCCTACGAGCAGTACTTC
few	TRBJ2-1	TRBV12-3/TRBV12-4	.	CASSLGIGSEGNEQFF	TGTGCCAGCAGTTTAGGCATTGGGAGCGAAGGCAATGAGCAGTTCTTC
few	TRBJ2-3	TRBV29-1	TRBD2	CSVVVAGLTDTQYF	TGCAGCGTTGTAGTAGCGGGGTTGACAGATACGCAGTATTTT
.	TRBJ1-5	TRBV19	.	CASSRSSASNQPQHF	TGTGCCAGTAGTCGATCTTCAGCTAGCAATCAGCCCCAGCATTTT
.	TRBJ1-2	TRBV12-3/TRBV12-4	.	CASSFPPLRDGYTF	TGTGCCAGCAGTTTTCCTCCCCTCAGGGACGGCTACACCTTC
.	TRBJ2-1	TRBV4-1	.	CASSQQWPNEQFF	TGCGCCAGCAGCCAACAGTGGCCCAATGAGCAGTTCTTC
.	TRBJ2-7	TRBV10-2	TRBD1	CASTNRGNRWEQYF	TGCGCCAGCACGAACAGGGGAAATAGGTGGGAGCAGTACTTC
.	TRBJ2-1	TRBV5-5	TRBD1	CASSLAGSGGDEQFF	TGTGCCAGCAGCTTGGCGGGGTCAGGGGGCGATGAGCAGTTCTTC
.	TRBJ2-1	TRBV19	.	CAAGGYNEQFF	TGTGCGGCTGGGGGTTACAATGAGCAGTTCTTC
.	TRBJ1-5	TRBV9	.	CASSADGLLHQPQHF	TGTGCCAGCAGCGCGGACGGGCTGCTCCATCAGCCCCAGCATTTT
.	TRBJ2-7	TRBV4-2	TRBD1	CASGPRGTSSEQYF	TGTGCCAGCGGCCCCAGGGGGACCTCCAGCGAGCAGTACTTC
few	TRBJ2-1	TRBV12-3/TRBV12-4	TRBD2	CASSPSNLLAGVRFF	TGTGCCAGCAGTCCCTCCAACCTACTAGCGGGGGTGAGGTTCTTC
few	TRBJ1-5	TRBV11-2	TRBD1	CASSSGQLQPQHF	TGTGCCAGCAGTTCGGGACAGCTACAGCCCCAGCATTTT
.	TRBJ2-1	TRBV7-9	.	CASSSGWGNEQFF	TGTGCCAGCAGCTCCGGCTGGGGGAATGAGCAGTTCTTC
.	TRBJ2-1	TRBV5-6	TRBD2	CASSFRTSGRNEQFF	TGTGCCAGCAGCTTCCGGACTAGCGGGAGAAATGAGCAGTTCTTC
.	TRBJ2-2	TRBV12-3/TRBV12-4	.	CASSNPSGGLDTGELFF	TGTGCCAGCAGTAACCCATCCGGGGGGCTGGACACCGGGGAGCTGTTTTTT
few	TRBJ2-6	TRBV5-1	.	CASSLAVGLAASVLTF	TGCGCCAGCAGCTTGGCCGTAGGGTTGGCAGCGTCAGTCCTGACTTTC
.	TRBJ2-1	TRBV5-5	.	CASSLVAGAGYNEQFF	TGTGCCAGCAGCTTGGTAGCTGGGGCTGGCTACAATGAGCAGTTCTTC
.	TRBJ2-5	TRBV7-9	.	CASSADWARKETQYF	TGTGCCAGCAGCGCCGACTGGGCTAGGAAAGAGACCCAGTACTTC
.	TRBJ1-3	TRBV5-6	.	CASRGFAGNTIYF	TGTGCCAGCCGGGGTTTCGCTGGAAACACCATATATTTT
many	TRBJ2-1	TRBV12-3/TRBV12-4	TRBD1	CASSLGQGARDEQFF	TGTGCCAGCAGTTTGGGACAGGGGGCGAGAGATGAGCAGTTCTTC